This T cell receptor beta chain was documented in a study of blood T cell repertoires in COVID-19. In the study overall: The United States, Italy and Spain supplied acute and convalescent COVID-19 samples. In each case, the material was cDNA or gDNA derived from T cells, B-cell-depleted T cells, or PBMCs.

The Seattle site enrolled patients during active infection and followed them longitudinally. This CDR3 comprises 14 residues. Unmatched junction bases numbered 3, after V lost 5 bases and J lost 0 bases. Germline V gene data show CDR1 as MNHEY and CDR2 as SMNVEV (reference sequence). Authors' processing steps: Nucleated cell counts were estimated from reference gene primer amplification. Libraries were prepared by immunoSEQ multiplex PCR; TCRdb keeps only in-frame clonotypes and omits some of them. The DNA gave D and trimming, while V, J and clone size come from that table. The table lists approximately 330,000 clones, approximately 90% of them singletons.

Source material: peripheral blood. This sequence was found in a man aged 30 to 39 with COVID-19, enrolled during active disease. The chain has TRBV27 and TRBJ1-2; 7 nucleotides align to TRBD1. CDR3 nucleotides: TGTGCCAGCAGTCCAGGACAGGCTAACTATGGCTACACCTTC. Translation: CASSPGQANYGYTF.